This T cell receptor (beta chain) was profiled in a study of cytomegalovirus exposure and HLA in healthy donors. Across the whole study: According to later analysis, the same platform produced the 90 to 150 validation and around 730 first-cohort repertoires.

The CDR3 length is 17 residues. Germline CDR1 is SGHRS and CDR2 is YFSETQ. Trimming left V 4 bases short and J 2 bases short, with 22 bases between. Overall study findings and caveats: Cytomegalovirus-associated TCR beta chains were listed, numbering some 170.

Generated by immunoSEQ multiplex PCR, the TCRdb table keeps only in-frame clones and is missing some. Among 200,000 to 250,000 clones listed, over 65% were seen once. This clone is a singleton in its sample. The antigen is undetermined. The chain employs TRBV5-1 and TRBJ2-7; D is ambiguous. Sample: PBMCs. The sequence was obtained from a woman aged 18-29 years in good health and CMV-seronegative. The DNA for the CDR3 is TGCGCCAGCAGCGCTGCCAGACATCTCCGCGAGCCCTACGAGCAGTACTTC. This codes for CASSAARHLREPYEQYF.